This is a list of T cell receptor beta chains from one sample in a study of T cell repertoires in aging, cancer and after chemotherapy. TCRdb re-called the multiplex PCR reads through MiXCR, storing one row per CDR3 protein. The table has around 4,600 distinct CDR3 sequences, 21% seen once; the top ten hold roughly 14%. Sequencing was carried out using blood. The receptor set was obtained from a human donor with a blood cancer. The CDR3 runs from the conserved cysteine through the conserved F or W. The D gene is left open where the match is weak. Only some rows state a clone size, as once, few, many or a class for expanded clones.

>TRBJ1-3|few|NA|TRBV10-2
CASRETVFSGNTIYF
TGCGCCAGCAGGGAGACGGTCTTCTCTGGAAACACCATATATTTT
>TRBJ1-1|once|TRBD1|TRBV5-1
CASSLQGAWNTEAFF
TGCGCCAGCAGCTTACAGGGGGCTTGGAACACTGAAGCTTTCTTT
>TRBJ2-5|NA|NA|TRBV12-3/TRBV12-4
CASSYSSGAQYF
TGTGCCAGCAGTTATTCTTCGGGGGCCCAGTACTTC
>TRBJ1-5|NA|NA|TRBV18
CASSPEGIGNQPQHF
TGTGCCAGCTCACCGGAAGGGATAGGCAATCAGCCCCAGCATTTT
>TRBJ2-5|medium-sized|NA|TRBV20-1
CSARDPGGQEVETQYF
TGCAGTGCTAGAGATCCGGGAGGACAGGAGGTCGAGACCCAGTACTTC
>TRBJ2-7|NA|TRBD1|TRBV7-9
CASSSLTGTYEQYF
TGTGCCAGCAGCTCCCTGACAGGGACCTACGAGCAGTACTTC
>TRBJ2-3|medium-sized|TRBD2|TRBV12-3/TRBV12-4
CASSRGVRYSDTQYF
TGTGCCAGCAGCCGGGGGGTGCGTTACTCGGATACGCAGTATTTT
>TRBJ2-7|NA|NA|TRBV25-1
CASFDGGSYEQYF
TGTGCCAGTTTCGACGGAGGATCCTACGAGCAGTACTTC
>TRBJ1-4|once|TRBD1|TRBV12-3/TRBV12-4
CASSGQGGNGKLFF
TGTGCCAGCAGTGGTCAGGGGGGTAACGGAAAACTGTTTTTT
>TRBJ1-3|medium-sized|NA|TRBV7-6
CASSPDRTSGNTIYF
TGTGCCAGCAGCCCAGACAGAACCTCTGGAAACACCATATATTTT
>TRBJ2-2|medium-sized|TRBD2|TRBV6-2/TRBV6-3
CASGGLPNTGELFF
TGTGCCAGCGGGGGACTACCGAACACCGGGGAGCTGTTTTTT
>TRBJ2-7|NA|NA|TRBV6-2/TRBV6-3
CASSLDLGPTYEQYF
TGTGCCAGCAGTTTGGATTTAGGACCTACCTACGAGCAGTACTTC
>TRBJ2-1|medium-sized|TRBD2|TRBV20-1
CSAVLLAGVGSEQFF
TGCAGTGCTGTCCTACTAGCGGGAGTAGGTAGTGAGCAGTTCTTC
>TRBJ1-5|NA|NA|TRBV19
CASSYLSNQPQHF
TGTGCCAGTAGCTACCTGAGCAATCAGCCCCAGCATTTT
>TRBJ2-5|medium-sized|NA|TRBV7-2
CASSRDSNQETQYF
TGTGCCAGCAGCCGCGACAGCAACCAAGAGACCCAGTACTTC
>TRBJ2-7|NA|TRBD1|TRBV19
CASTSTDRHSYEQYF
TGTGCCAGTACCTCCACGGACAGGCACTCCTACGAGCAGTACTTC
>TRBJ2-7|medium-sized|TRBD1|TRBV6-5
CASGGQLPYEQYF
TGTGCCAGCGGGGGACAGTTACCCTACGAGCAGTACTTC
>TRBJ1-2|medium-sized|NA|TRBV19
CASSIAAGSNYGYTF
TGTGCCAGTAGTATAGCGGCGGGTTCAAACTATGGCTACACCTTC
>TRBJ1-3|medium-sized|TRBD1|TRBV7-2
CASSYTGTGTGNTIYF
TGTGCCAGCAGCTATACCGGGACAGGGACTGGAAACACCATATATTTT
>TRBJ1-3|medium-sized|NA|TRBV5-4
CASSLAATSGNTIYF
TGTGCCAGCAGCTTGGCAGCTACCTCTGGAAACACCATATATTTT
>TRBJ2-7|NA|TRBD1|TRBV5-1
CASSPGQGSYEQYF
TGCGCCAGCAGCCCGGGACAGGGGTCCTACGAGCAGTACTTC
>TRBJ1-6|NA|NA|TRBV2
CASSGRLNSPLHF
TGTGCCAGCAGTGGCCGACTTAATTCACCCCTCCACTTT
>TRBJ1-5|NA|NA|TRBV6-6
CASSFPGNQPQHF
TGTGCCAGCAGTTTCCCGGGGAATCAGCCCCAGCATTTT
>TRBJ2-1|NA|TRBD2|TRBV10-2
CASSVLTSGSEQFF
TGCGCCAGCAGCGTCCTCACTAGCGGGAGTGAGCAGTTCTTC
>TRBJ1-2|medium-sized|NA|TRBV19
CASSMQARPLLGYGYTF
TGTGCCAGTAGTATGCAGGCCCGACCCCTCCTCGGCTATGGCTACACCTTC
>TRBJ1-2|medium-sized|NA|TRBV15
CATSPRTSGYGYTF
TGTGCCACCAGCCCGCGGACATCTGGCTATGGCTACACCTTC
>TRBJ2-2|NA|TRBD2|TRBV5-1
CASSLGSGGSNTGELFF
TGCGCCAGCAGCTTGGGGTCGGGGGGATCGAACACCGGGGAGCTGTTTTTT
>TRBJ1-2|few|TRBD1|TRBV4-3
CASSQPGQEAGVGYTF
TGCGCCAGCAGCCAACCTGGACAGGAGGCTGGGGTCGGCTACACCTTC
>TRBJ2-7|few|NA|TRBV10-1
CASSEGGYEQYF
TGCGCCAGCAGTGAGGGCGGCTACGAGCAGTACTTC
>TRBJ2-7|few|TRBD2|TRBV27
CASSLWGRAGGPPNEQYF
TGTGCCAGCAGTTTATGGGGACGTGCGGGGGGGCCCCCAAACGAGCAGTACTTC
>TRBJ2-2|medium-sized|NA|TRBV5-4
CASSLEAGELFF
TGTGCCAGCAGCTTGGAGGCCGGGGAGCTGTTTTTT
>TRBJ1-5|NA|TRBD1|TRBV25-1
CASSGQGNQPQHF
TGTGCCAGCAGTGGACAGGGGAATCAGCCCCAGCATTTT
>TRBJ1-5|NA|NA|TRBV19
CASSIMGFGNQPQHF
TGTGCCAGTAGTATAATGGGATTCGGCAATCAGCCCCAGCATTTT
>TRBJ1-3|medium-sized|TRBD1|TRBV7-6
CASSLAPTGQVLSGNTIYF
TGTGCCAGCAGCTTAGCCCCAACGGGACAGGTACTATCCGGAAACACCATATATTTT
>TRBJ1-6|medium-sized|NA|TRBV30
CAWSVDSLGSRGALHF
TGTGCCTGGAGTGTAGATTCTTTGGGGTCTCGGGGAGCCCTCCACTTT
>TRBJ2-5|NA|TRBD1|TRBV20-1
CSAGTPRGRQETQYF
TGCAGTGCTGGGACCCCGAGGGGGCGGCAAGAGACCCAGTACTTC
>TRBJ2-5|few|NA|TRBV12-3/TRBV12-4
CASSWASRDQETQYF
TGTGCCAGCAGTTGGGCCTCGCGGGACCAAGAGACCCAGTACTTC
>TRBJ2-1|medium-sized|TRBD2|TRBV19
CASRGLAGGSSYNEQFF
TGTGCCAGTAGGGGACTAGCGGGGGGGTCCTCCTACAATGAGCAGTTCTTC
>TRBJ1-2|medium-sized|NA|TRBV6-5
CASSYSYDHLSYTF
TGTGCCAGCAGTTACTCTTACGACCATTTAAGCTACACCTTC
>TRBJ2-7|few|NA|TRBV6-1
CASTDPQGHEQYF
TGTGCCAGTACGGACCCCCAGGGACACGAGCAGTACTTC
>TRBJ2-2|large|NA|TRBV29-1
CSVGQNTGELFF
TGCAGCGTGGGACAGAACACCGGGGAGCTGTTTTTT
>TRBJ1-2|few|TRBD1|TRBV7-9
CASSPGQHYGYTF
TGTGCCAGCAGCCCGGGACAGCACTATGGCTACACCTTC
>TRBJ1-2|NA|TRBD1|TRBV5-1
CASSSGQGGHGYTF
TGCGCCAGCAGCTCGGGACAGGGGGGGCATGGCTACACCTTC
>TRBJ2-7|few|NA|TRBV20-1
CSARTGSYEQYF
TGCAGTGCTAGGACGGGGTCCTACGAGCAGTACTTC
>TRBJ1-1|NA|TRBD1|TRBV11-3
CASSLGQQGRPEAFF
TGTGCCAGCAGCTTGGGGCAACAGGGGAGGCCTGAAGCTTTCTTT
>TRBJ1-6|NA|NA|TRBV27
CASSWRRAPTNSPLHF
TGTGCCAGCAGTTGGCGCAGGGCCCCGACTAATTCACCCCTCCACTTT
>TRBJ2-3|medium-sized|NA|TRBV10-1
CASSDSSTDTQYF
TGCGCCAGCAGTGACAGTAGCACAGATACGCAGTATTTT
>TRBJ2-3|medium-sized|TRBD1|TRBV27
CASSPRDSRTDTQYF
TGTGCCAGCAGTCCCCGGGACAGTCGCACAGATACGCAGTATTTT
>TRBJ2-3|medium-sized|TRBD1|TRBV5-4
CASSSFNRQGSGRDTQYF
TGTGCCAGCAGCTCTTTCAACCGACAGGGATCAGGTCGGGATACGCAGTATTTT
>TRBJ1-1|medium-sized|NA|TRBV6-5
CATNSGLNTEAFF
TGTGCCACCAATTCGGGGTTGAACACTGAAGCTTTCTTT
>TRBJ2-5|few|TRBD2|TRBV6-2/TRBV6-3
CASSYSALAGGKTQYF
TGTGCCAGCAGTTACTCGGCGCTAGCGGGGGGAAAGACCCAGTACTTC
>TRBJ1-6|medium-sized|NA|TRBV6-1
CASSDVEHSPLHF
TGTGCCAGCAGTGACGTGGAGCATTCACCCCTCCACTTT
>TRBJ1-1|few|NA|TRBV7-9
CASSQWEGTEAFF
TGTGCCAGCAGCCAGTGGGAGGGGACTGAAGCTTTCTTT
>TRBJ2-7|NA|TRBD2|TRBV5-1
CASSPSGGSYEQYF
TGCGCCAGCAGCCCTAGCGGGGGGTCCTACGAGCAGTACTTC
>TRBJ1-2|NA|NA|TRBV27
CASRHPAGGRYTF
TGTGCCAGCAGACACCCAGCGGGGGGCCGCTACACCTTC